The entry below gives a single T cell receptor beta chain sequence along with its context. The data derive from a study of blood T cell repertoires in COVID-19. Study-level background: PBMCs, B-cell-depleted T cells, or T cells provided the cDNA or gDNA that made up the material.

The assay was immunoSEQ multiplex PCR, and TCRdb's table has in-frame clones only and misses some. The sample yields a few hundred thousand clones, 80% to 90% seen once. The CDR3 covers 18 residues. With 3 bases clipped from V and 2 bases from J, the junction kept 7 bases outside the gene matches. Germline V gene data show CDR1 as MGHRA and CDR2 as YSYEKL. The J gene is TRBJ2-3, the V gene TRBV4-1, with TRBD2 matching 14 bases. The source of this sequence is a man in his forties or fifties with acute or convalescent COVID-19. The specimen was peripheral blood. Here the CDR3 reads CASSHAGTSGGYTDTQYF. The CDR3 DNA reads TGCGCCAGCAGCCACGCCGGGACTAGCGGGGGATACACAGATACGCAGTATTTT.